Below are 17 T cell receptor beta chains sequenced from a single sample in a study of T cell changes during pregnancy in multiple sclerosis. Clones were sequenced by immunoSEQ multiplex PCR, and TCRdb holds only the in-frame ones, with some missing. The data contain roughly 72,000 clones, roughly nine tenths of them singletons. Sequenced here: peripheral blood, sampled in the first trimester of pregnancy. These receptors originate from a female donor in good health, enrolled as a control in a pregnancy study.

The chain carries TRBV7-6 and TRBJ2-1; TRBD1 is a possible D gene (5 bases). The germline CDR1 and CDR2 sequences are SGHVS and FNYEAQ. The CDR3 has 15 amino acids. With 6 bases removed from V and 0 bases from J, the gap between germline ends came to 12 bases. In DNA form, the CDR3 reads TGTGCCAGCAGTCCTCCAGGGAACTCCTACAATGAGCAGTTCTTC. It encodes CASSPPGNSYNEQFF.

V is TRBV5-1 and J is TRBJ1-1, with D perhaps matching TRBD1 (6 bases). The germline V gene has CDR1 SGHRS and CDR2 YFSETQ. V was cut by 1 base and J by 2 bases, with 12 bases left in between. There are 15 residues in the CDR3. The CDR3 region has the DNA TGCGCCAGCAGCTTGCCGGGACATCCTAACACTGAAGCTTTCTTT. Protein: CASSLPGHPNTEAFF.

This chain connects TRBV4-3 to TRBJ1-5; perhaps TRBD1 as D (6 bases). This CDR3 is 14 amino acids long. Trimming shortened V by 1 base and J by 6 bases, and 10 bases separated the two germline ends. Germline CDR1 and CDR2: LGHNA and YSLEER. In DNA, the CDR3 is TGCGCCAGCAGCCAAGGGACAGAGAGTCAGCCCCAGCATTTT. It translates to CASSQGTESQPQHF.

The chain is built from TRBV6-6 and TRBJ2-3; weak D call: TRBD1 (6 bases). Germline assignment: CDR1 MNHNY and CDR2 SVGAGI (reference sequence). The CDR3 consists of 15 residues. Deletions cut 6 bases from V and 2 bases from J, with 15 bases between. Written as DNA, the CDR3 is TGTGCCAGCAGACCAACAGGGTTTATCACAGATACGCAGTATTTT. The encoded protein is CASRPTGFITDTQYF.

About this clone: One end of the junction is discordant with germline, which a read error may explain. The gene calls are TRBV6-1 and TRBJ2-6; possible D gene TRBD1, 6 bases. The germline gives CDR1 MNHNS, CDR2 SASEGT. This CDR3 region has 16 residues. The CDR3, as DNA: TGTGCCAGCAGAGAAGCACCAGGGGCTGGGGCCAACGTCCTGACTTTC. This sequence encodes CASREAPGAGANVLTF.

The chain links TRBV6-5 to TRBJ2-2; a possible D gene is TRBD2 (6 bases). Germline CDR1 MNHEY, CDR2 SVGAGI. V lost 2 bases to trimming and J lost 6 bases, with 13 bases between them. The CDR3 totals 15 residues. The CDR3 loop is CASSYALSGAGELFF. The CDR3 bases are TGTGCCAGCAGTTACGCGTTGTCGGGGGCCGGGGAGCTGTTTTTT.

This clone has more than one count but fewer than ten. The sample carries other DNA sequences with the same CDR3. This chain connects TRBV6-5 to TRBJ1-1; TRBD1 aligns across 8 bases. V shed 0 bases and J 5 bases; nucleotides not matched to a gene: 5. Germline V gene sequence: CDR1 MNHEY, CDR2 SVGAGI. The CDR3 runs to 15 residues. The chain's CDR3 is CASSYSGTGLTEAFF. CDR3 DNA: TGTGCCAGCAGTTACTCCGGGACAGGCTTGACTGAAGCTTTCTTT.

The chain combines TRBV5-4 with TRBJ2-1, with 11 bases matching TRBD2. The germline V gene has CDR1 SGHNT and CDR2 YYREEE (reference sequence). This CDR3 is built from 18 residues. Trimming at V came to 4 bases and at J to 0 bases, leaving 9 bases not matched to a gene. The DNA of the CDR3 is TGTGCCAGCAGCCCTACCCCTAGCGGGAGGTTCTCCTACAATGAGCAGTTCTTC. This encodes CASSPTPSGRFSYNEQFF.

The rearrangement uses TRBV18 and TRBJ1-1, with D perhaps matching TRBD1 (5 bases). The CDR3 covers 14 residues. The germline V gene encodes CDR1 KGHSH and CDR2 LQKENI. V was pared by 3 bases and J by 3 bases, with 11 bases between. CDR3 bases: TGTGCCAGCTCACCGGTAACAGGTCACACTGAAGCTTTCTTT. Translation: CASSPVTGHTEAFF. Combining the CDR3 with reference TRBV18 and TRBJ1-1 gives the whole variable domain NAGVMQNPRHLVRRRGQEARLRCSPMKGHSHVYWYRQLPEEGLKFMVYLQKENIIDESGMPKERFSAEFPKEGPSILRIQQVVRGDSAAYFCASSPVTGHTEAFFGQGTRLTVV.

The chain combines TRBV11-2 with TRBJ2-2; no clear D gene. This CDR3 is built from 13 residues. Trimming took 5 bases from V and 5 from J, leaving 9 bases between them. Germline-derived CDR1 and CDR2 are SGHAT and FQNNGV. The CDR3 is CASSVGRTGELFF. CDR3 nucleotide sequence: TGTGCCAGCAGCGTTGGCAGGACCGGGGAGCTGTTTTTT. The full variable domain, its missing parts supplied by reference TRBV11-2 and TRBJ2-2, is EAGVAQSPRYKIIEKRQSVAFWCNPISGHATLYWYQQILGQGPKLLIQFQNNGVVDDSQLPKDRFSAERLKGVDSTLKIQPAKLEDSAVYLCASSVGRTGELFFGEGSRLTVL.

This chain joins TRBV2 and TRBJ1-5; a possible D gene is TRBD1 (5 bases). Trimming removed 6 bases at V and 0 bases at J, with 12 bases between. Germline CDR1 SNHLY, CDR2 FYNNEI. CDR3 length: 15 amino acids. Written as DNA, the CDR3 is TGTGCCAGCAGGCCAACAGGTAATAGCAATCAGCCCCAGCATTTT. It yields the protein CASRPTGNSNQPQHF.

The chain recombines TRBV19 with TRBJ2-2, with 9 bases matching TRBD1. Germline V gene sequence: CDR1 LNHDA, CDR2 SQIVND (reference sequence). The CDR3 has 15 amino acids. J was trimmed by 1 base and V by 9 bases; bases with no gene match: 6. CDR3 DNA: TGTGCCAGCCGCCGGGGACAGGGGAACACCGGGGAGCTGTTTTTT. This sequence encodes CASRRGQGNTGELFF.

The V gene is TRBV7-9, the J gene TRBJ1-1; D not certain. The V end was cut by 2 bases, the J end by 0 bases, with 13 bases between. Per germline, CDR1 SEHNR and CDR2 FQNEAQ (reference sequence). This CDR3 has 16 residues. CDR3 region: CASSLSGGGLNTEAFF. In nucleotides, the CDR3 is TGTGCCAGCAGCTTAAGTGGAGGAGGGCTGAACACTGAAGCTTTCTTT.

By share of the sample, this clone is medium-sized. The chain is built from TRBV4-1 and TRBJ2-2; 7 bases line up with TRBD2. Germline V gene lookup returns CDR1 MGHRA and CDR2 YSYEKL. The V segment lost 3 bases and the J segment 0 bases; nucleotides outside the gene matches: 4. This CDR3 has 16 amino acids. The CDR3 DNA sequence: TGCGCCAGCAGCCAGGCGAGCGGGGCGAACACCGGGGAGCTGTTTTTT. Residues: CASSQASGANTGELFF.

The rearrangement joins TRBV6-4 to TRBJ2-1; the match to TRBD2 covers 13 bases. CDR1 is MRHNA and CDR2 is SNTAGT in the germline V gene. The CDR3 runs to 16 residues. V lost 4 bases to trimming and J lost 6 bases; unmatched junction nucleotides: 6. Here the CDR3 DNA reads TGTGCCAGCAGTGGACTAGCGGGAGGCGGGGGCAATGAGCAGTTCTTC. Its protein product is CASSGLAGGGGNEQFF.

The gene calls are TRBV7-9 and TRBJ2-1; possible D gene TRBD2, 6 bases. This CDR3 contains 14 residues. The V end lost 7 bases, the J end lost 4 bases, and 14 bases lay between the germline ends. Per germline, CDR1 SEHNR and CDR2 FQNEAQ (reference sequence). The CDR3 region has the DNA TGTGCCAGCACTGCCGGGGGAGCGTACAATGAGCAGTTCTTC. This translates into CASTAGGAYNEQFF.

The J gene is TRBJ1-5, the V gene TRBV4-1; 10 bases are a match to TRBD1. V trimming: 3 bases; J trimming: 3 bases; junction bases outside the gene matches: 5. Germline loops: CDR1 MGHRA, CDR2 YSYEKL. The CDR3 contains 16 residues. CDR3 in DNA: TGCGCCAGCAGCCACGTAGACAGGGGGCCCAATCAGCCCCAGCATTTT. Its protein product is CASSHVDRGPNQPQHF.